The TCR beta chain under discussion was sequenced for a study of response to subunit inactivated influenza vaccine. Study results and caveats: A suggestion made by the authors is that each seasonal influenza vaccination recruits few new T cells.

This clonotype showed up many times. Its target is not known. TCRdb used MiXCR to reprocess the RT-PCR reads, holding one entry per CDR3 protein. Of hundreds of thousands of distinct CDR3 sequences listed, roughly 13% were seen once; the top ten hold around 6.5%. Germline lookup yields CDR1 MNHEY and CDR2 SMNVEV (reference sequence). The length of the CDR3 is 14 residues. V lost 7 bases and J 1 base, leaving 13 bases between the germline ends. Sequenced here: PBMCs from blood, sampled 14 to 15 days before vaccination. The receptor's source is a man aged 50 or older who received an inactivated influenza vaccine. This sequence joins TRBV27 and TRBJ1-1; D ambiguous. CDR3 in amino acids: CASKFRSGNTEAFF. CDR3 bases: TGTGCCAGCAAATTCCGGTCCGGGAACACTGAAGCTTTCTTT.